This T cell receptor (beta chain) originates from a study of blood T cell repertoires in COVID-19. On the study more broadly: The origin of the acute and convalescent COVID-19 samples was the United States, Italy and Spain. The analysed material was cDNA or gDNA that came from T cells, B-cell-depleted T cells, or PBMCs.

Authors' processing steps: Reference gene primer amplification in the assay estimated nucleated cell counts. Clones were read by immunoSEQ multiplex PCR, and TCRdb kept only the in-frame ones, dropping some. V, J and clone size were drawn from that table, and D and trimming were deduced from the DNA. The sample holds a few hundred thousand clones, about 90% seen once. Trimming shortened V by 7 bases and J by 1 base, and 14 bases separated the two germline ends. The CDR3 runs 14 residues. Germline V gene sequence: CDR1 MNHEY, CDR2 SMNVEV (reference sequence). The rearrangement uses TRBV27 and TRBJ2-7; D may be TRBD2 (5 bases). The source of this sequence is a man older than 75 with acute or convalescent COVID-19. Sequencing used peripheral blood. CDR3 in amino acids: CASTSGMGSYEQYF. The CDR3 DNA reads TGTGCCAGCACCTCGGGGATGGGGTCCTACGAGCAGTACTTC.